This T cell receptor (beta chain) was found in a study of OX40 agonist ivuxolimab in advanced cancers. The V gene lost 3 bases and the J gene lost 0 bases, with 8 bases spanning the gap. This CDR3 comprises 14 residues. CDR1 is MGHRA and CDR2 is YSYEKL in the germline V gene. Profiled with immunoSEQ multiplex PCR; TCRdb holds only in-frame clones, not every one. The profile covers around 95,000 clones, with around 90% appearing a single time and roughly 0.64% taken by the ten largest. The receptor comes from an adult with an advanced solid tumor such as melanoma, head and neck, liver or kidney cancer. This sample comprised CD4+ or CD8+ T cells sorted from blood, obtained in a trial of the OX40 agonist ivuxolimab. The chain employs TRBV4-1 and TRBJ1-2, with D perhaps matching TRBD1 (6 bases). The CDR3 loop is CASSHPGANYGYTF. CDR3 sequence (DNA): TGCGCCAGCAGCCACCCAGGGGCTAACTATGGCTACACCTTC.